This TCR beta chain was sequenced in a study of shared clonotypes between healthy human individuals. Study-level findings and limits: Sampling involved blood alone; tissue repertoires likely differ. Rarefaction revealed incomplete sorted-subset sequencing despite large depth. What limited the represented genetic and exposure-history diversity was the small number of donors.

Produced via immunoSEQ multiplex PCR; TCRdb's table is partial and in-frame only. This table has 2 million to 3 million clones, 90% to 95% appearing once. In the case of this clone: Its cognate antigen is unknown.

CDR1 and CDR2 (germline): MDHEN, SYDVKM. V lost 4 bases and J lost 9; bases outside the gene matches: 8. The CDR3 length is 13 residues. The chain uses TRBV28 and TRBJ1-2; 7 nucleotides match TRBD1. The receptor comes from a man younger than 30 in good health. Some clones in this sample may be carry-over from other donors' samples. Sequences were obtained from naive CD4+ T cells from PBMCs. Subset described: CD45RA+ positively selected. CDR3 amino acids: CASSSRRTGRYTF. The CDR3, as DNA: TGTGCCAGCAGTTCTCGGAGGACAGGACGCTACACCTTC.